The 4 T cell receptor beta chains in this list originate from one sample, sequenced in a study of blood T cell repertoires in COVID-19. Produced via immunoSEQ multiplex PCR; TCRdb's table is partial and in-frame only. The table shows 75,000 to 100,000 clones, with approximately 77% occurring only once. The sequenced material came from peripheral blood. The receptors were sampled from a woman older than 75 with acute or convalescent COVID-19.

V is TRBV13 and J is TRBJ1-2; the D gene is possibly TRBD1 (6 bases). Germline V gives CDR1 PRHDT, CDR2 FYEKMQ (reference sequence). V dropped 5 bases and J dropped 0 bases, with 10 bases sitting between them. The CDR3 totals 14 residues. In DNA form, the CDR3 reads TGTGCCAGCAGCCCCCGGACAGCTAACTATGGCTACACCTTC. This sequence encodes CASSPRTANYGYTF.

Only one count was recorded for this clone. The chain recombines TRBV6-1 with TRBJ1-2; TRBD1 matches at 7 bases. CDR3 length: 14 residues. Germline loops: CDR1 MNHNS, CDR2 SASEGT. Germline trimming cut 1 base from V and 4 bases from J; bases unmatched to any gene: 3. CDR3 in amino acids: CASSEDRGFYGYTF. CDR3 DNA sequence: TGTGCCAGCAGTGAAGACAGGGGATTCTATGGCTACACCTTC.

This clone was seen a single time. This chain uses TRBV6-5 with TRBJ1-2, with 7 bases that match TRBD1. The germline V gene encodes CDR1 MNHEY and CDR2 SVGAGI. Trimming at V came to 0 bases and at J to 5 bases, leaving 6 bases not matched to a gene. The CDR3 spans 15 residues. CDR3 DNA: TGTGCCAGCAGTTACTCTTGGGGACAGTATTATGGCTACACCTTC. As protein: CASSYSWGQYYGYTF.

The chain recombines TRBV19 with TRBJ1-1; D not certain. The germline gives CDR1 LNHDA, CDR2 SQIVND (reference sequence). This CDR3 is 17 amino acids long. V was trimmed by 7 bases and J by 1 base, leaving 22 bases between them. CDR3 sequence (DNA): TGTGCCAGTATGAGGGATCCGGTTGTACTCTGGAACACTGAAGCTTTCTTT. It yields the protein CASMRDPVVLWNTEAFF.